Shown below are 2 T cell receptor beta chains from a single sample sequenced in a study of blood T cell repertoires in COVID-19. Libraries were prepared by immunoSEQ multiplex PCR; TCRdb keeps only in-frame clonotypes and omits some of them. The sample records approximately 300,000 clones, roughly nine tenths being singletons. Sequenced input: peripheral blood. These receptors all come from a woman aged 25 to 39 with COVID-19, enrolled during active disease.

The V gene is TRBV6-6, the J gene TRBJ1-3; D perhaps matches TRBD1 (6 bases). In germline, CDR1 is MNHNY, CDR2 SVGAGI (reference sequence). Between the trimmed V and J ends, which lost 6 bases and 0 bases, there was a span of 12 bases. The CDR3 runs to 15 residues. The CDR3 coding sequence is TGTGCCAGCAGCAGAACAGGGACCTCTGGAAACACCATATATTTT. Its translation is CASSRTGTSGNTIYF.

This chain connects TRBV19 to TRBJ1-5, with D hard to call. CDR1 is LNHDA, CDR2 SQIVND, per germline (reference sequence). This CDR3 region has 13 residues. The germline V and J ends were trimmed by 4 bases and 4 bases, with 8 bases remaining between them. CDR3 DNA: TGTGCCAGTAGTACTCAGGTTAATCAGCCCCAGCATTTT. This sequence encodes CASSTQVNQPQHF.